Each of the 18 T cell receptor beta chains below was sequenced from the same sample in a study of cytomegalovirus exposure and HLA in healthy donors. Sequencing used immunoSEQ multiplex PCR; TCRdb keeps in-frame clones, though not all of them. The repertoire holds roughly 270,000 clones, with around 89% as singletons. Sequenced: PBMCs. The receptors were sampled from a woman younger than 30 in good health and CMV-seronegative.

The rearrangement joins TRBV5-1 to TRBJ2-2, with 7 bases lining up with TRBD1. Germline V gene lookup returns CDR1 SGHRS and CDR2 YFSETQ. This CDR3 spans 15 amino acids. The ends lost 0 bases at V and 5 bases at J; junction bases unmatched: 4. CDR3 amino acids: CASSLEVTGTGELFF. CDR3 sequence (DNA): TGCGCCAGCAGCTTGGAGGTGACAGGGACCGGGGAGCTGTTTTTT. Combining the CDR3 with reference TRBV5-1 and TRBJ2-2 gives the whole variable domain KAGVTQTPRYLIKTRGQQVTLSCSPISGHRSVSWYQQTPGQGLQFLFEYFSETQRNKGNFPGRFSGRQFSNSRSEMNVSTLELGDSALYLCASSLEVTGTGELFFGEGSRLTVL.

The chain recombines TRBV6-1 with TRBJ2-1; TRBD2 matches 7 bases. This CDR3 spans 15 amino acids. Losses at the gene ends were 4 bases for V and 3 bases for J; bases not matched to a gene: 6. The V gene's germline CDR1 is MNHNS and CDR2 SASEGT. CDR3 nucleotides: TGTGCCAGCAGTGGGGCCGGGGGGAACTACAATGAGCAGTTCTTC. Its protein product is CASSGAGGNYNEQFF.

This chain links TRBV29-1 with TRBJ2-7; the D gene is possibly TRBD2 (5 bases). From germline, CDR1 is SQVTM and CDR2 ANQGSEA. V shed 2 bases and J shed 7 bases, with 6 bases lying between them. CDR3 length equals 10 residues. The CDR3 bases are TGCAGCGTTGAACCGGGAGAGCAGTACTTC. Translation gives CSVEPGEQYF.

The chain has TRBV5-1 and TRBJ2-2, with 7 bases identical to TRBD1. In germline, CDR1 is SGHRS, CDR2 YFSETQ. The CDR3 consists of 14 residues. Trimming cost V 4 bases and J 3 bases; bases outside gene matches: 3. CDR3 amino acids: CASSRQGDTGELFF. The CDR3 nucleotides read TGCGCCAGCAGCCGCCAGGGGGACACCGGGGAGCTGTTTTTT.

The rearrangement uses TRBV28 and TRBJ2-1; D is uncertain. V was pared by 6 bases and J by 6 bases, with 3 bases between. The CDR3 is 10 residues long. CDR1 and CDR2 (germline): MDHEN, SYDVKM. The CDR3 DNA follows: TGTGCCAGCAGCCGCAATGAGCAGTTCTTC. Protein product: CASSRNEQFF.

V gene TRBV18 combines with J gene TRBJ2-1, with D tentatively TRBD2 (6 bases). Germline CDR1 and CDR2: KGHSH and LQKENI. The CDR3 covers 18 residues. Trimming left V 4 bases short and J 7 bases short, with 26 bases between. CDR3 DNA: TGTGCCAGCTCACTCCGCGTACTACTAGGAGGGGTTGAAAATGAGCAGTTCTTC. Translated: CASSLRVLLGGVENEQFF.

V gene TRBV5-1 combines with J gene TRBJ1-1; TRBD1 matches 9 bases. Germline V gives CDR1 SGHRS, CDR2 YFSETQ. This CDR3 region has 14 residues. The ends lost 4 bases at V and 10 bases at J; junction bases unmatched: 11. CDR3 bases: TGCGCCAGCAGCCACGGACAGGGGTGGAAGGGAGCTTTCTTT. Protein sequence: CASSHGQGWKGAFF.

The V call is TRBV5-1, the J call TRBJ2-7; tentatively, D is TRBD1 (6 bases). The CDR3 runs to 18 residues. The germline V gene has CDR1 SGHRS and CDR2 YFSETQ. V was shortened by 6 bases and J by 2 bases, with 27 bases between the two germline ends. The CDR3: CASTGRQADGFNAYEQYF. The DNA of the CDR3 is TGCGCCAGCACCGGTCGACAGGCCGACGGATTTAACGCCTACGAGCAGTACTTC.

This chain connects TRBV25-1 to TRBJ1-1; perhaps TRBD1 as D (5 bases). The germline V and J ends were trimmed by 5 bases and 1 base, with 14 bases remaining between them. CDR1 is MGHDK, CDR2 SYGVNS, per germline. This CDR3 is built from 15 residues. CDR3 sequence: CASSPLDGGNTEAFF. CDR3 DNA sequence: TGTGCCAGCAGTCCCCTGGACGGGGGGAACACTGAAGCTTTCTTT.

The V call is TRBV28, the J call TRBJ2-7; 12 bases line up with TRBD2. Germline CDR1 reads MDHEN; CDR2 reads SYDVKM. CDR3 length equals 19 residues. J lost 2 bases, V lost 3 bases, and 14 bases had no gene match. In DNA form, the CDR3 reads TGTGCCAGCAGTTTTAGAATGTGGTCTAGCGGGAGGGCCCCCTACGAGCAGTACTTC. Residues: CASSFRMWSSGRAPYEQYF.

This clone was counted only a few times. This rearrangement joins TRBV7-3 to TRBJ2-2; D possibly corresponds to TRBD1 (5 bases). The germline V and J ends were trimmed by 5 bases and 7 bases, with 8 bases remaining between them. CDR3 size: 12 residues. The germline V gene has CDR1 SGHTA and CDR2 FQGTGA. CDR3 protein: CASSLRDGELFF. The CDR3 DNA sequence: TGTGCCAGCAGCCTCAGGGACGGGGAGCTGTTTTTT. Based on the CDR3 plus reference TRBV7-3 and TRBJ2-2, the full variable domain is GAGVSQTPSNKVTEKGKYVELRCDPISGHTALYWYRQSLGQGPEFLIYFQGTGAADDSGLPNDRFFAVRPEGSVSTLKIQRTERGDSAVYLCASSLRDGELFFGEGSRLTVL.

This clone showed up just once. This chain uses TRBV2 with TRBJ2-3, with a possible D match to TRBD2 (5 bases). V was pared by 5 bases and J by 6 bases, with 12 bases between. Per germline, CDR1 SNHLY and CDR2 FYNNEI. The CDR3 length is 13 residues. The CDR3 protein is CASSRGLLDTQYF. Written as DNA, the CDR3 is TGTGCCAGCAGTCGCGGGTTATTGGATACGCAGTATTTT. The full variable domain, its missing parts supplied by reference TRBV2 and TRBJ2-3, is EPEVTQTPSHQVTQMGQEVILRCVPISNHLYFYWYRQILGQKVEFLVSFYNNEISEKSEIFDDQFSVERPDGSNFTLKIRSTKLEDSAMYFCASSRGLLDTQYFGPGTRLTVL.

The chain joins TRBV4-1 to TRBJ2-1, with D possibly matching TRBD2 (6 bases). Germline CDR1 is MGHRA and CDR2 is YSYEKL. CDR3 size: 17 residues. V was shortened by 3 bases and J by 1 base, with 16 bases between the two germline ends. Here the CDR3 DNA reads TGCGCCAGCAGCCAGGCGTTCGGGGGAGTGTCCTACAATGAGCAGTTCTTC. Translation: CASSQAFGGVSYNEQFF.

V and J are TRBV28 and TRBJ1-1, with D maybe TRBD1 (6 bases). Per germline, CDR1 MDHEN and CDR2 SYDVKM. V gave up 5 bases and J gave up 0 bases, with 19 bases separating them. This CDR3 spans 17 amino acids. The CDR3 loop reads CASSPLGRGPLNTEAFF. The CDR3 DNA reads as TGTGCCAGCAGTCCGCTGGGCAGGGGACCGCTGAACACTGAAGCTTTCTTT.

V and J are TRBV30 and TRBJ1-1; a weak D match, TRBD1 (5 bases). Per the germline V gene, CDR1 is GTSNPN and CDR2 is SVGIG (reference sequence). The V and J ends lost 0 bases and 0 bases respectively, with 17 bases between them. This CDR3 is 17 amino acids long. CDR3 sequence reads: CAWSVRGRESMNTEAFF. The CDR3 region has the DNA TGTGCCTGGAGTGTAAGGGGCAGGGAATCCATGAACACTGAAGCTTTCTTT.

This clone was found a few times. J is TRBJ1-2 and V is TRBV7-9; D is ambiguous. Deletions cut 8 bases from V and 0 bases from J, with 7 bases between. The CDR3 runs to 12 residues. CDR1 is SEHNR and CDR2 is FQNEAQ in the germline V gene (reference sequence). CDR3 in DNA: TGTGCCAGCTGGGCCTCTAACTATGGCTACACCTTC. It translates to CASWASNYGYTF.

This clone appeared a single time. This sequence joins TRBV5-1 and TRBJ2-1, with 7 bases that match TRBD1. J was trimmed by 5 bases and V by 4 bases; bases with no gene match: 3. The germline CDR1 and CDR2 sequences are SGHRS and YFSETQ. The CDR3 sequence is 13 residues long. Here the CDR3 DNA reads TGCGCCAGCAGCCGGGACAGCGACAATGAGCAGTTCTTC. Translating gives CASSRDSDNEQFF.

This clone was counted only a few times. This chain uses TRBV7-9 with TRBJ1-4, with D possibly TRBD1 on 6 matching bases. The V gene lost 5 bases and the J gene lost 8 bases, with 12 bases spanning the gap. The germline CDR1 and CDR2 sequences are SEHNR and FQNEAQ (reference sequence). This CDR3 is 13 amino acids long. This chain's CDR3 is CASSRDILEKLFF. The CDR3 coding sequence is TGTGCCAGCAGCCGGGACATCCTAGAAAAACTGTTTTTT.